The 3 T cell receptor beta chains listed next were all sequenced from one sample in a study of radiotherapy plus CTLA-4 blockade in lung cancer. The assay was immunoSEQ multiplex PCR, and TCRdb's table has in-frame clones only and misses some. The sample has some 66,000 clones, approximately 83% seen once; the top ten hold roughly 4%. The specimen comprised peripheral blood, sampled from a patient treated with radiotherapy plus ipilimumab. The receptors were gathered from a human donor with non-small cell lung cancer who had a partial response to radiotherapy plus ipilimumab.

In this sample, this clone turned up once. The genes are TRBV28 and TRBJ1-3; D ambiguous. The CDR3 contains 12 residues. Between the trimmed V and J ends, which lost 8 bases and 0 bases, there was a span of 5 bases. Germline lookup yields CDR1 MDHEN and CDR2 SYDVKM. CDR3 sequence: CASGSSGNTIYF. The CDR3 nucleotides are TGTGCCAGCGGGAGCTCTGGAAACACCATATATTTT.

This clone was seen only a few times. The chain recombines TRBV21-1 with TRBJ2-1; TRBD2, as called in the table, went unchecked against the DNA. TRBV21-1 is deemed a pseudogene. The CDR3 contains 16 residues. CDR3 sequence: CASSKTRTSGYNEQFF. The DNA of the CDR3 is TGTGCCAGCAGCAAGACGCGGACTAGCGGATACAATGAGCAGTTCTTC.

V usage is TRBV2 and J usage is TRBJ2-3; tentatively, D is TRBD2 (5 bases). This CDR3 region has 16 residues. V shed 6 bases and J shed 0 bases, with 16 bases lying between them. CDR1 is SNHLY and CDR2 is FYNNEI in the germline V gene. CDR3 in DNA: TGTGCCAGCAGCGAGTCGGGGAACCCTAGCACAGATACGCAGTATTTT. This translates into CASSESGNPSTDTQYF.